A selection of T cell receptor beta chains follows, all from one sample in a study of T cells in narcolepsy. Assay: immunoSEQ multiplex PCR; the TCRdb copy retains only in-frame clones and omits some. The sample lists around 32,000 clones, 83% occurring once. The sequencing input was memory (CD45RA-) CD4+ T cells from blood. The origin of the receptors is a human donor in good health. Both conserved end residues are trimmed from each CDR3. Clone size is stated in some rows and not others, as once, few, many or a class when expanded.

V gene: TRBV11-2; clone size: NA; J gene: TRBJ2-3; CDR3 protein: ASSFRRGDTDTQY
V gene: TRBV19; clone size: NA; J gene: TRBJ1-1; CDR3 protein: ASKPGQSFNTEAF
V gene: TRBV7-9; clone size: NA; J gene: TRBJ1-2; CDR3 protein: ASSSRGDRGDGGYT
V gene: TRBV19; clone size: NA; J gene: TRBJ2-1; CDR3 protein: ASATGPRSYNEQF
V gene: TRBV28; clone size: NA; J gene: TRBJ1-1; CDR3 protein: LSRGRNTEAF
V gene: TRBV6-5; clone size: NA; J gene: TRBJ1-6; CDR3 protein: ASSRQGGNSPLH
V gene: TRBV6-6; clone size: NA; J gene: TRBJ2-2; CDR3 protein: ASIGFWGPGELF
V gene: TRBV28; clone size: NA; J gene: TRBJ2-5; CDR3 protein: ASSTTSGGTETQY
V gene: TRBV15; clone size: NA; J gene: TRBJ1-5; CDR3 protein: ATRLAGVSQPQH
V gene: TRBV6-5; clone size: few; J gene: TRBJ2-1; CDR3 protein: ASSYSRTYNEQF
V gene: TRBV12-5; clone size: NA; J gene: TRBJ2-3; CDR3 protein: ASGSGLSGQGTDTQY
V gene: TRBV2; clone size: NA; J gene: TRBJ1-1; CDR3 protein: ASRGAMNTEAF
V gene: TRBV6-5; clone size: NA; J gene: TRBJ1-6; CDR3 protein: ASSPTNGNSPLH
V gene: TRBV19; clone size: NA; J gene: TRBJ2-1; CDR3 protein: ASSIPGTGRWQF
V gene: TRBV11-2; clone size: NA; J gene: TRBJ2-3; CDR3 protein: ASSLSFTDTQY
V gene: TRBV5-1; clone size: NA; J gene: TRBJ2-1; CDR3 protein: ASRPGTGNNEQF
V gene: TRBV2; clone size: NA; J gene: TRBJ1-1; CDR3 protein: ASEIQGAANTEAF
V gene: TRBV19; clone size: few; J gene: TRBJ1-5; CDR3 protein: ASDRTGTDSNQPQH
V gene: TRBV28; clone size: once; J gene: TRBJ1-5; CDR3 protein: ASSYDRVENQPQH
V gene: TRBV28; clone size: NA; J gene: TRBJ1-2; CDR3 protein: ASSQNYGYT
V gene: TRBV7-9; clone size: NA; J gene: TRBJ1-1; CDR3 protein: ASSPGPPGTEAF
V gene: TRBV11-2; clone size: few; J gene: TRBJ1-1; CDR3 protein: ASSLAGDLGAF
V gene: TRBV7-9; clone size: once; J gene: TRBJ1-1; CDR3 protein: ASSLRRQGRRLSTEAF
V gene: TRBV19; clone size: NA; J gene: TRBJ2-3; CDR3 protein: ASSIAPSTDTQY
V gene: TRBV5-4; clone size: few; J gene: TRBJ1-1; CDR3 protein: ASSHPTGDLS
V gene: TRBV12-1; clone size: NA; J gene: TRBJ1-2; CDR3 protein: ASSLFWESGYT
V gene: TRBV7-9; clone size: NA; J gene: TRBJ2-5; CDR3 protein: ASSPTGTQY
V gene: TRBV28; clone size: NA; J gene: TRBJ2-1; CDR3 protein: ASSFTTGAYNEQF
V gene: TRBV1; clone size: NA; J gene: TRBJ2-6; CDR3 protein: TSSGLGLSQSRANVLT
V gene: TRBV29-1; clone size: NA; J gene: TRBJ1-2; CDR3 protein: SVEDPGRYGYT
V gene: TRBV6-4; clone size: NA; J gene: TRBJ2-2; CDR3 protein: ASSQGTGDTGELF
V gene: TRBV7-9; clone size: NA; J gene: TRBJ1-6; CDR3 protein: ASSLGTGSSYNSPLH
V gene: TRBV5-4; clone size: once; J gene: TRBJ2-5; CDR3 protein: ASSVGQTKETQY
V gene: TRBV4-3; clone size: NA; J gene: TRBJ1-1; CDR3 protein: ASSQDGTGQTEAF
V gene: TRBV30; clone size: once; J gene: TRBJ1-3; CDR3 protein: AWSSREGRHSGNTIY
V gene: TRBV19; clone size: NA; J gene: TRBJ2-7; CDR3 protein: ASSIGTGGYEQY
V gene: TRBV6-1; clone size: NA; J gene: TRBJ1-2; CDR3 protein: ASSLAGRGDYGYT